This entry describes one T cell receptor (beta chain). The sample originates from a study of blood T cell repertoires in COVID-19. Overall study context: Collection of acute and convalescent COVID-19 samples took place in the United States, Italy and Spain. In each case, the material was cDNA or gDNA derived from T cells, B-cell-depleted T cells, or PBMCs.

V was clipped by 5 bases and J by 4 bases, with 8 bases between them. The CDR3 length is 12 residues. Looked up from germline, CDR1 is SEHNR and CDR2 is FQNEAQ (reference sequence). Per the study methods: Amplification of reference gene primers provided the estimated nucleated cell counts. Generated by immunoSEQ multiplex PCR, the TCRdb table keeps only in-frame clones and is missing some. V and J calls and clone size are those listed in that table; D and trimming were worked out from the DNA. The sample records approximately 77,000 clones, 75% to 90% being singletons. Material for sequencing was peripheral blood. This sequence originates from a man between 25 and 39 years old with acute or convalescent COVID-19. The chain joins TRBV7-9 to TRBJ2-5, with TRBD1 as a possible D gene (5 bases). CDR3 coding DNA: TGTGCCAGCAGCCCTGACAGAGAGACCCAGTACTTC. The encoded protein is CASSPDRETQYF.